The 30 T cell receptor beta chains listed next were all sequenced from one sample in a study of T cell responses to AZD1222 COVID-19 vaccine. Libraries were prepared by immunoSEQ multiplex PCR; TCRdb keeps only in-frame clonotypes and omits some of them. The sample lists some 200,000 clones; 80% to 95% were seen once. Sample: peripheral blood, taken 28 days after the second AZD1222 dose. Receptors were obtained from an adult who received the AZD1222 COVID-19 vaccine.

The chain employs TRBV19 and TRBJ2-1; 8 positions match TRBD2. CDR3 length: 15 amino acids. With 3 bases clipped from V and 9 bases from J, the junction kept 10 bases outside the gene matches. Germline CDR1 is LNHDA and CDR2 is SQIVND (reference sequence). The CDR3 region has the DNA TGTGCCAGTAGTATTCTCCAAGCGGGAGCGGGTGAGCAGTTCTTC. Amino acids: CASSILQAGAGEQFF.

The rearrangement joins TRBV10-1 to TRBJ2-1, with D unclear. V was pared by 5 bases and J by 5 bases, with 7 bases between. The CDR3 runs to 12 residues. CDR1 and CDR2 from the germline V gene are WNHNN and SYGVQD (reference sequence). CDR3 sequence (DNA): TGCGCCAGCAGTCCATCCGACAATGAGCAGTTCTTC. Protein sequence: CASSPSDNEQFF.

V is TRBV27 and J is TRBJ1-5; TRBD1 aligns across 7 bases. V shed 3 bases and J 0 bases; nucleotides not matched to a gene: 2. The CDR3 sequence is 15 residues long. In germline, CDR1 is MNHEY, CDR2 SMNVEV (reference sequence). CDR3 nucleotide sequence: TGTGCCAGCAGTTTCGGGACAGATAGCAATCAGCCCCAGCATTTT. Protein product: CASSFGTDSNQPQHF.

The rearrangement uses TRBV24-1 and TRBJ1-4; D gene unclear. Germline-derived CDR1 and CDR2 are KGHDR and SFDVKD. This CDR3 contains 13 residues. V lost 3 bases to trimming and J lost 6 bases, with 7 bases between them. CDR3 nucleotide sequence: TGTGCCACCAGTGATATTGGACATGAAAAACTGTTTTTT. It encodes CATSDIGHEKLFF.

The V call is TRBV7-9, the J call TRBJ2-5, with D tentatively TRBD2 (5 bases). Trimming shortened V by 2 bases and J by 4 bases, and 14 bases separated the two germline ends. The CDR3 has 15 amino acids. Looked up from germline, CDR1 is SEHNR and CDR2 is FQNEAQ (reference sequence). The CDR3 region has the DNA TGTGCCAGCAGCTTATATTCGGCGGGTCGAGAGACCCAGTACTTC. The encoded protein is CASSLYSAGRETQYF.

The chain employs TRBV28 and TRBJ1-2; 10 nucleotides match TRBD1. The germline gives CDR1 MDHEN, CDR2 SYDVKM. The CDR3 length is 16 residues. J was trimmed by 0 bases and V by 8 bases; bases with no gene match: 9. The chain's CDR3 is CASGGTGALANYGYTF. The CDR3 bases are TGTGCCAGCGGGGGGACAGGGGCCTTAGCTAACTATGGCTACACCTTC.

V and J are TRBV7-2 and TRBJ2-3, with D tentatively TRBD2 (6 bases). This CDR3 region has 16 residues. Germline CDR1 SGHTA, CDR2 FQGNSA. Trimming removed 5 bases from V and 3 bases from J, with 18 bases in between. The CDR3 spells CASSPAGTRKTDTQYF. In DNA, the CDR3 is TGTGCCAGCAGCCCCGCCGGGACTCGCAAAACAGATACGCAGTATTTT. Full variable domain (rest looked up from reference TRBV7-2 and TRBJ2-3): GAGVSQSPSNKVTEKGKDVELRCDPISGHTALYWYRQSLGQGLEFLIYFQGNSAPDKSGLPSDRFSAERTGGSVSTLTIQRTQQEDSAVYLCASSPAGTRKTDTQYFGPGTRLTVL.

Here the CDR3 reads CASSKQGISNTEAFF. CDR3 coding DNA: TGTGCCAGCTCTAAACAGGGGATATCGAACACTGAAGCTTTCTTT. V is TRBV18 and J is TRBJ1-1, with 7 bases aligning to TRBD1. CDR3 length: 15 amino acids. The V gene's germline CDR1 is KGHSH and CDR2 LQKENI. The junction had 8 bases not matched to a gene; V was cut back by 6 bases and J by 1 base.

CDR3 protein: CASSLEHSAVSPLHF. CDR3 nucleotide sequence: TGTGCCAGCAGCTTAGAGCACAGTGCAGTTTCACCCCTCCACTTT. The V gene is TRBV7-2, the J gene TRBJ1-6, with D unclear. V lost 1 base to trimming and J lost 9 bases, with 13 bases between them. Germline CDR1 is SGHTA and CDR2 is FQGNSA. This CDR3 contains 15 residues.

V and J are TRBV29-1 and TRBJ1-6; no definite D call. Germline assignment: CDR1 SQVTM and CDR2 ANQGSEA. The CDR3 length is 13 residues. Trimming stripped 0 bases from V and 10 bases from J, with 10 bases between. The CDR3: CSVEEHEGSPLHF. For the CDR3, the DNA is TGCAGCGTTGAAGAACATGAAGGCTCACCCCTCCACTTT.

This sequence joins TRBV27 and TRBJ2-7; no firm D call. With 5 bases removed from V and 2 bases from J, the gap between germline ends came to 10 bases. From germline, CDR1 is MNHEY and CDR2 SMNVEV (reference sequence). This CDR3 is built from 13 residues. CDR3 coding DNA: TGTGCCAGCAGTCGCAACCAGGCCTACGAGCAGTACTTC. Amino acids: CASSRNQAYEQYF.

This clone is a singleton in its sample. V gene TRBV19 combines with J gene TRBJ2-7; 12 positions match TRBD2. The CDR3 is 18 amino acids. J gave up 1 base and V 5 bases, and 12 bases lay outside the gene matches. Germline values: CDR1 LNHDA, CDR2 SQIVND (reference sequence). In nucleotides, the CDR3 is TGTGCCAGTAGTTCTTCATCCGGGACTAGCGGGTTTTCCTACGAGCAGTACTTC. Translated, it gives CASSSSSGTSGFSYEQYF.

The gene calls are TRBV7-2 and TRBJ2-5; no firm D call. V gave up 0 bases and J gave up 1 base, with 6 bases separating them. This CDR3 spans 14 amino acids. Germline assignment: CDR1 SGHTA and CDR2 FQGNSA. As DNA, the CDR3 is TGTGCCAGCAGCTTAGCCGTGATCCAAGAGACCCAGTACTTC. Its protein is CASSLAVIQETQYF.

The chain recombines TRBV9 with TRBJ2-2; 7 positions agree with TRBD1. The CDR3 loop spans 13 amino acids. Germline assignment: CDR1 SGDLS and CDR2 YYNGEE. The V and J ends lost 7 bases and 7 bases, in that order; junction bases with no gene match: 7. In DNA, the CDR3 is TGTGCCAGCTCTAGGGGGCTCGGCGGGGAGCTGTTTTTT. Translated: CASSRGLGGELFF.

This sequence joins TRBV21-1 and TRBJ1-2; whether TRBD1, the table's D call, matches the DNA was not checked. TRBV21-1 counts as a pseudogene. This CDR3 is 16 amino acids long. DNA for the CDR3: TGTGCCAGCAGCGCCTCCCCCAGGGTCCCCCATAGGGGCTACACCTTC. Residues: CASSASPRVPHRGYTF.

CDR3 nucleotides: TGTGCCAGCAGTTTGGGAACCATAAATCAGCCCCAGCATTTT. Its translation: CASSLGTINQPQHF. The chain carries TRBV28 and TRBJ1-5, with D unresolved. Germline CDR1 reads MDHEN; CDR2 reads SYDVKM. V was shortened by 3 bases and J by 4 bases, with 10 bases between the two germline ends. The CDR3 totals 14 residues.

The chain carries TRBV9 and TRBJ2-7; 7 bases fit TRBD1. Looked up from germline, CDR1 is SGDLS and CDR2 is YYNGEE. The CDR3 totals 14 residues. Trimming cost V 3 bases and J 11 bases; bases outside gene matches: 14. The CDR3: CASSDAGTAETKYF. CDR3 bases: TGTGCCAGCAGCGACGCCGGGACAGCCGAGACCAAGTACTTC.

V and J are TRBV6-4 and TRBJ2-1; 7 nucleotides align to TRBD1. The CDR3 covers 13 residues. V lost 5 bases to trimming and J lost 8 bases; unmatched junction nucleotides: 6. Germline CDR1 and CDR2: MRHNA and SNTAGT. CDR3 loop: CASSFGQAHEQFF. Here the CDR3 DNA reads TGTGCCAGCAGTTTTGGACAGGCCCATGAGCAGTTCTTC.

J is TRBJ2-1 and V is TRBV6-2 or TRBV6-3, with D perhaps TRBD2 (5 bases). CDR3 length: 15 amino acids. The V gene's germline CDR1 is MNHEY and CDR2 SVGEGT. V was trimmed by 4 bases and J by 2 bases, leaving 12 bases between them. The CDR3 sequence is CASSSIATTYNEQFF. The CDR3 DNA is TGTGCCAGCAGTTCAATAGCGACTACCTACAATGAGCAGTTCTTC.

The chain carries TRBV2 and TRBJ2-3; D possibly corresponds to TRBD2 (6 bases). The CDR3 extends over 13 amino acids. V was shortened by 4 bases and J by 6 bases, with 11 bases between the two germline ends. Germline CDR1 and CDR2: SNHLY and FYNNEI. The DNA for the CDR3 is TGTGCCAGCAGTGTGCTAGCGAAGGATACGCAGTATTTT. This translates into CASSVLAKDTQYF.

The rearrangement uses TRBV7-9 and TRBJ2-3, with TRBD2 matching 7 bases. With V trimmed by 5 bases and J by 6 bases, 14 bases remained unmatched. CDR3 length equals 16 residues. Germline V gives CDR1 SEHNR, CDR2 FQNEAQ (reference sequence). In DNA form, the CDR3 reads TGTGCCAGCAGCCCCATGACTAGCCCCGGGGGGGATACGCAGTATTTT. It encodes CASSPMTSPGGDTQYF.

The chain is built from TRBV2 and TRBJ1-2; no clear D gene. V lost 2 bases, J lost 7 bases, and 14 bases lay in between. The germline CDR1 and CDR2 sequences are SNHLY and FYNNEI. The CDR3 loop spans 14 amino acids. The CDR3 loop reads CASSEWSLVGGYTF. The CDR3 DNA follows: TGTGCCAGCAGTGAATGGTCCCTAGTTGGTGGCTACACCTTC. Drawing the rest from reference TRBV2 and TRBJ1-2, the complete variable domain is EPEVTQTPSHQVTQMGQEVILRCVPISNHLYFYWYRQILGQKVEFLVSFYNNEISEKSEIFDDQFSVERPDGSNFTLKIRSTKLEDSAMYFCASSEWSLVGGYTFGSGTRLTVV.

The chain carries TRBV9 and TRBJ1-2; perhaps TRBD1 as D (5 bases). Germline CDR1 and CDR2: SGDLS and YYNGEE. The CDR3 sequence is 15 residues long. Trimming removed 4 bases at V and 2 bases at J, with 15 bases between. The CDR3, as DNA: TGTGCCAGCAGCCCCACATCAGGGAGCAACTATGGCTACACCTTC. This translates into CASSPTSGSNYGYTF.

The chain is built from TRBV7-3 and TRBJ2-1; 8 nucleotides agree with TRBD2. This CDR3 is 16 amino acids long. CDR1 and CDR2 from the germline V gene are SGHTA and FQGTGA. Trimming removed 4 bases from V and 7 bases from J; junction bases left unmatched: 12. Written as DNA, the CDR3 is TGTGCCAGCAGCTCGCAACTAGCGGCCTTGGGGAATGAGCAGTTCTTC. It translates to CASSSQLAALGNEQFF.

The V and J genes are TRBV28 and TRBJ2-2; D may be TRBD2 (6 bases). The CDR3 consists of 15 residues. Per the germline V gene, CDR1 is MDHEN and CDR2 is SYDVKM. The V end lost 3 bases, the J end lost 3 bases, and 11 bases lay between the germline ends. The CDR3 region is CASSLGSGYTGELFF. The CDR3 coding sequence is TGTGCCAGCAGTTTGGGTAGCGGATACACCGGGGAGCTGTTTTTT.

Details on this clone: Within the sample, other DNA sequences also encode this same CDR3. V usage is TRBV5-1 and J usage is TRBJ2-3; 7 positions match TRBD2. This CDR3 is built from 14 residues. The trim removed 2 bases at V and 3 bases at J, leaving 3 bases unmatched. Per the germline V gene, CDR1 is SGHRS and CDR2 is YFSETQ. DNA for the CDR3: TGCGCCAGCAGCTTAGGGACTATTACAGATACGCAGTATTTT. It specifies CASSLGTITDTQYF.

CDR3 sequence: CASSLGLAETYEQYF. The CDR3 DNA reads as TGCGCCAGCAGCTTGGGGCTAGCGGAGACCTACGAGCAGTACTTC. The J gene is TRBJ2-7, the V gene TRBV5-1; the match to TRBD2 covers 7 bases. The junction had 5 bases not matched to a gene; V was cut back by 0 bases and J by 2 bases. Germline V gives CDR1 SGHRS, CDR2 YFSETQ. This CDR3 has 15 amino acids.

V usage is TRBV19 and J usage is TRBJ1-6; tentatively, D is TRBD1 (5 bases). CDR1 is LNHDA, CDR2 SQIVND, per germline (reference sequence). V gave up 9 bases and J gave up 5 bases, with 14 bases separating them. This CDR3 comprises 14 residues. The CDR3 sequence is CASTGTVDNSPLHF. The CDR3 coding sequence is TGTGCCAGCACCGGGACCGTGGATAATTCACCCCTCCACTTT. The whole variable domain, filled in from reference TRBV19 and TRBJ1-6, reads DGGITQSPKYLFRKEGQNVTLSCEQNLNHDAMYWYRQDPGQGLRLIYYSQIVNDFQKGDIAEGYSVSREKKESFPLTVTSAQKNPTAFYLCASTGTVDNSPLHFGNGTRLTVT.

The chain carries TRBV28 and TRBJ2-5; no definite D call. The CDR3 consists of 14 residues. Germline assignment: CDR1 MDHEN and CDR2 SYDVKM. Trimming left V 3 bases short and J 3 bases short, with 11 bases between. The CDR3 region has the DNA TGTGCCAGCAGTTTTCGATGGGATAAAGAGACCCAGTACTTC. Its translation: CASSFRWDKETQYF.

The chain carries TRBV5-1 and TRBJ2-5, with TRBD2 matching 10 bases. The germline V gene has CDR1 SGHRS and CDR2 YFSETQ. There are 15 residues in the CDR3. V gave up 2 bases and J gave up 4 bases; unmatched junction bases: 5. CDR3 sequence reads: CASSLGSGRGETQYF. The DNA for the CDR3 is TGCGCCAGCAGCTTAGGGAGCGGGAGGGGAGAGACCCAGTACTTC.